The 3 T cell receptor beta chains below were found in one sample sequenced in a study of blood T cell repertoires in COVID-19. The repertoire was sequenced with immunoSEQ multiplex PCR; TCRdb's copy has only in-frame clones and lacks some. The table has over 250,000 clones, approximately 78% seen once. What was sequenced was PBMCs or T cells enriched from blood (not recorded which). These receptors came from a man in his forties or fifties who had been exposed to COVID-19.

This rearrangement joins TRBV6-5 to TRBJ1-3; D remains unclear. V lost 5 bases to trimming and J lost 4 bases, with 3 bases between them. This CDR3 spans 11 amino acids. Germline lookup yields CDR1 MNHEY and CDR2 SVGAGI. The CDR3 DNA follows: TGTGCCAGCAGTCTCGGAAACACCATATATTTT. The encoded protein is CASSLGNTIYF.

This clone was picked up a small number of times. The V call is TRBV5-1, the J call TRBJ2-2; weak D call: TRBD2 (5 bases). This CDR3 is built from 15 residues. Germline CDR1 is SGHRS and CDR2 is YFSETQ. V gave up 0 bases and J gave up 5 bases, with 11 bases separating them. In DNA form, the CDR3 reads TGCGCCAGCAGCTTGGAAAGGACTGGTACCGGGGAGCTGTTTTTT. Residues: CASSLERTGTGELFF.

This clone was counted a few times. The genes are TRBV21-1 and TRBJ1-1; the table's D gene call, TRBD1, was not cross checked with the DNA. TRBV21-1 is deemed a pseudogene. The CDR3 covers 16 residues. The CDR3 is CASSEGQGSRNTEAFF. The CDR3 DNA follows: TGTGCCAGCAGCGAGGGACAGGGTTCCAGGAACACTGAAGCTTTCTTT.